This T cell receptor (beta chain) was found in a study of early T cells in non-severe SARS-CoV-2 infection. TCRdb reprocessed the 5' RACE reads with MiXCR, giving one entry per CDR3 protein. The sample holds about 70,000 distinct CDR3 sequences, roughly 10% seen once. This clonotype originated in an adult who was a healthcare worker with PCR-confirmed SARS-CoV-2 infection or an uninfected control (not recorded which). The sequenced sample was whole blood.

The CDR3 region is CASSIFGSLTHGYTF. DNA for the CDR3: TGTGCCAGTAGTATATTTGGCAGCTTAACGCATGGCTACACCTTC. The chain employs TRBV19 and TRBJ1-2; D uncertain. V lost 2 bases to trimming and J lost 6 bases, with 16 bases between them. The CDR3 extends over 15 amino acids. Germline V gene lookup returns CDR1 LNHDA and CDR2 SQIVND (reference sequence).